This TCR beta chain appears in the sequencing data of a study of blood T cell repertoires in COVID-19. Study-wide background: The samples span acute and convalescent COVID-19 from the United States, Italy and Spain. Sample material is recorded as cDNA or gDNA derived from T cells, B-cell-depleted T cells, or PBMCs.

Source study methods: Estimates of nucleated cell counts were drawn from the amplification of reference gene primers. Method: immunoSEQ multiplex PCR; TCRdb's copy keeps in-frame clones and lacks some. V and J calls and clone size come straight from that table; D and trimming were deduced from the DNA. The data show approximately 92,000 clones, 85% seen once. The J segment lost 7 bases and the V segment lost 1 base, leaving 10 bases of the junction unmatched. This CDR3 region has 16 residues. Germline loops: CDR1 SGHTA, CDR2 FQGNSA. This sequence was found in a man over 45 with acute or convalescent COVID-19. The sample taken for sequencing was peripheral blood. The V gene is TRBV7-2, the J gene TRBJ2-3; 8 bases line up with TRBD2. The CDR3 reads CASSLGLERGLHTQYF. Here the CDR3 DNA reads TGTGCCAGCAGCTTAGGATTGGAGCGGGGGCTCCATACGCAGTATTTT.